This TCR beta chain is from a study of blood T cell repertoires in COVID-19. About the research overall: Acute-phase and convalescent COVID-19 samples originated in the United States, Italy and Spain. T cells, B-cell-depleted T cells, or PBMCs provided the cDNA or gDNA that served as material.

Enrollment of patients from Seattle took place during active infection, with longitudinal follow-up. Authors' processing steps: Reference gene primer amplification in the assay estimated nucleated cell counts. This table comes from immunoSEQ multiplex PCR, and its TCRdb copy is limited to in-frame clones, with some not included. D and trimming were read from the DNA, whereas the V and J calls and clone size are those reported in that table. The table has about 440,000 clones, 88% seen once; the top ten hold roughly 12%. The CDR3 loop spans 15 amino acids. V shed 0 bases and J 2 bases; nucleotides not matched to a gene: 2. Germline V gene data show CDR1 as KGHSH and CDR2 as LQKENI.

Source material: peripheral blood. J is TRBJ2-7 and V is TRBV18; 9 bases align to TRBD1. This receptor was identified in a woman aged 45 to 65 with COVID-19, enrolled during active disease. The CDR3 is CASSPPGTGPYEQYF. The CDR3 region has the DNA TGTGCCAGCTCACCACCCGGGACAGGGCCCTACGAGCAGTACTTC.